A single sample is the source of the 17 T cell receptor beta chains below, sequenced in a study of human T cells and chemical hapten exposure. TCRdb re-called the RACE reads with MiXCR, one entry per CDR3 protein. The sample lists under 200,000 distinct CDR3 sequences; about 14% were seen once. Sample time point: patch test 1, 2 weeks after DPC sensitization. Treatment here: therapeutic diphenylcyclopropenone sensitization with weekly scalp DPC. Sequencing was performed on whole blood, taken in connection with sensitization to the hapten diphenylcyclopropenone (DPC). Receptors originate from a woman aged 25 to 39 with alopecia areata. Some clones in this sample may be carry-over from other donors' samples.

This clonotype occurred a few times. The V and J genes are TRBV19 and TRBJ1-5; no reliable D call. CDR1 and CDR2 (germline): LNHDA, SQIVND (reference sequence). The CDR3 is 13 amino acids. Trimming took 2 bases from V and 5 from J, leaving 7 bases between them. CDR3 region: CASSITVDQPQHF. The CDR3 DNA reads TGTGCCAGTAGTATAACAGTGGATCAGCCCCAGCATTTT.

This chain uses TRBV27 with TRBJ1-2, with TRBD1 identical over 10 bases. The CDR3 totals 14 residues. After removal of 6 bases from V and 6 bases from J, the junction contained 7 bases not matched to a gene. CDR1 MNHEY and CDR2 SMNVEV come from the germline V gene (reference sequence). The CDR3 sequence is CASRRTGGTDGYTF. CDR3 in DNA: TGTGCCAGCAGACGGACAGGGGGAACTGATGGCTACACCTTC.

This chain connects TRBV28 to TRBJ2-1; 8 positions match TRBD1. Germline V lookup: CDR1 MDHEN, CDR2 SYDVKM. Trimming at V came to 6 bases and at J to 7 bases, leaving 8 bases not matched to a gene. The CDR3 runs to 14 residues. The CDR3 coding sequence is TGTGCCAGCAGCCTGCCGGGACAGGAAAATGAGCAGTTCTTC. Translating it yields CASSLPGQENEQFF. Full variable domain (outside the CDR3, taken from reference TRBV28 and TRBJ2-1): DVKVTQSSRYLVKRTGEKVFLECVQDMDHENMFWYRQDPGLGLRLIYFSYDVKMKEKGDIPEGYSVSREKKERFSLILESASTNQTSMYLCASSLPGQENEQFFGPGTRLTVL.

This clonotype was detected a few times. CDR3 loop: CSVEYGGRGAYEQYF. In DNA, the CDR3 is TGCAGCGTTGAATACGGGGGCCGTGGGGCCTACGAGCAGTACTTC. V is TRBV29-1 and J is TRBJ2-7; either TRBD1 or TRBD2 may supply D (6 bases each). This CDR3 has 15 residues. CDR1 and CDR2 from the germline V gene are SQVTM and ANQGSEA. Deletions cut 2 bases from V and 2 bases from J, with 16 bases between.

This chain joins TRBV19 and TRBJ1-2, with D uncertain. V lost 7 bases to trimming and J lost 4 bases, with 22 bases between them. The germline gives CDR1 LNHDA, CDR2 SQIVND (reference sequence). This CDR3 spans 16 amino acids. CDR3 amino acids: CASIGPRMSFGYGYTF. Written as DNA, the CDR3 is TGTGCCAGTATAGGCCCACGTATGAGTTTCGGCTATGGCTACACCTTC.

This clonotype was observed a handful of times. The rearrangement joins TRBV29-1 to TRBJ2-1, with D uncertain. Per germline, CDR1 SQVTM and CDR2 ANQGSEA. This CDR3 is 11 amino acids long. The V and J ends lost 8 bases and 6 bases respectively, with 11 bases between them. CDR3 sequence reads: CSSYYGNEQFF. DNA for the CDR3: TGCAGCTCCTACTACGGCAATGAGCAGTTCTTC.

This clonotype was seen more than once but under ten times. This rearrangement joins TRBV24-1 to TRBJ1-2; D ambiguous. V was pared by 6 bases and J by 6 bases, with 10 bases between. Germline CDR1 reads KGHDR; CDR2 reads SFDVKD. The CDR3 loop spans 12 amino acids. The CDR3 sequence: CATSNVHDGYTF. The CDR3 coding sequence is TGTGCCACCAGTAACGTCCACGATGGCTACACCTTC.

This rearrangement joins TRBV27 to TRBJ2-3; TRBD1 is a possible D gene (6 bases). Between the trimmed V and J ends, which lost 5 bases and 4 bases, there was a span of 13 bases. In germline, CDR1 is MNHEY, CDR2 SMNVEV (reference sequence). The CDR3 loop spans 14 amino acids. The CDR3 protein is CASSARGRADTQYF. CDR3 nucleotide sequence: TGTGCCAGCAGTGCCAGGGGTAGGGCAGATACGCAGTATTTT.

The J gene is TRBJ2-5, the V gene TRBV11-3, with D tentatively TRBD1 or TRBD2 (5 bases each). Germline V gene sequence: CDR1 SGHNT, CDR2 YENEEA. The germline V and J ends were trimmed by 3 bases and 5 bases, with 22 bases remaining between them. The CDR3 has 17 residues. The CDR3 region has the DNA TGTGCCAGCAGCTTCAAGGTTACAGAGGGGTTAGGGGAGACCCAGTACTTC. Translation: CASSFKVTEGLGETQYF.

This clonotype was detected a few times. J is TRBJ1-1 and V is TRBV10-3; D may be TRBD1 (5 bases). V was pared by 4 bases and J by 1 base, with 13 bases between. Germline assignment: CDR1 ENHRY and CDR2 SYGVKD. This CDR3 comprises 15 residues. The CDR3 DNA sequence: TGTGCCATCAGTGGGAAGGGACGAGCGAACACTGAAGCTTTCTTT. Translating gives CAISGKGRANTEAFF.

This clonotype is a singleton in its sample. This chain connects TRBV2 to TRBJ1-1; possible D gene TRBD1, 6 bases. V was trimmed by 6 bases and J by 1 base, leaving 12 bases between them. This CDR3 spans 14 amino acids. Per germline, CDR1 SNHLY and CDR2 FYNNEI. CDR3 DNA: TGTGCCAGCAGAGACAGGCCGGGGAACACTGAAGCTTTCTTT. Amino acid sequence: CASRDRPGNTEAFF.

The chain employs TRBV2 and TRBJ2-1, with 9 bases fitting TRBD2. Germline-derived CDR1 and CDR2 are SNHLY and FYNNEI. V shed 6 bases, J shed 14 bases, and the junction held 5 bases outside the gene matches. The CDR3 loop spans 11 amino acids. CDR3 DNA: TGTGCCAGCAGAGGACTAGCGTCGAAGTTCTTC. It translates to CASRGLASKFF.

The gene calls are TRBV5-1 and TRBJ2-2; D unresolved. Germline CDR1 and CDR2: SGHRS and YFSETQ. The CDR3 is 15 amino acids. The germline V and J ends were trimmed by 1 base and 0 bases, with 7 bases remaining between them. CDR3 in DNA: TGCGCCAGCAGCTTGTCAACGGCGAACACCGGGGAGCTGTTTTTT. Protein: CASSLSTANTGELFF.

This clonotype was detected many times. The chain employs TRBV10-3 and TRBJ1-5; 7 positions agree with TRBD1. V shed 8 bases and J 5 bases; nucleotides not matched to a gene: 9. In germline, CDR1 is ENHRY, CDR2 SYGVKD. The length of the CDR3 is 14 residues. The CDR3 loop is CAISEGTGDQPQHF. The DNA of the CDR3 is TGTGCCATCTCCGAAGGCACAGGGGATCAGCCCCAGCATTTT.

This clonotype showed up just a few times. The chain carries TRBV5-1 and TRBJ2-3; 9 bases are a match to TRBD2. Per the germline V gene, CDR1 is SGHRS and CDR2 is YFSETQ. The junction had 4 bases not matched to a gene; V was cut back by 6 bases and J by 2 bases. This CDR3 is built from 14 residues. In DNA form, the CDR3 reads TGCGCCAGCACAGCGGGGGGTCCCACAGATACGCAGTATTTT. It yields the protein CASTAGGPTDTQYF.

The chain combines TRBV28 with TRBJ2-7; tentatively, D is TRBD1 or TRBD2 (5 bases each). Germline CDR1 reads MDHEN; CDR2 reads SYDVKM. This CDR3 is built from 14 residues. Trimming left V 5 bases short and J 2 bases short, with 13 bases between. The CDR3 loop reads CASSPPGQPYEQYF. The CDR3, as DNA: TGTGCCAGCAGTCCTCCGGGGCAGCCCTACGAGCAGTACTTC.

This CDR3 reads CASSSGQGRQAFF. In DNA form, the CDR3 reads TGTGCCAGCTCGTCCGGACAGGGGAGGCAAGCTTTCTTT. The chain has TRBV28 and TRBJ1-1; 9 nucleotides match TRBD1. This CDR3 region has 13 residues. Per the germline V gene, CDR1 is MDHEN and CDR2 is SYDVKM. J lost 9 bases, V lost 8 bases, and 10 bases had no gene match. The variable domain in full, completed from reference TRBV28 and TRBJ1-1, reads DVKVTQSSRYLVKRTGEKVFLECVQDMDHENMFWYRQDPGLGLRLIYFSYDVKMKEKGDIPEGYSVSREKKERFSLILESASTNQTSMYLCASSSGQGRQAFFGQGTRLTVV.